This T cell receptor beta chain was retrieved from a study of beta chain features in type 1 diabetes. Broader study findings: There was a possibility that cDNA sequencing over-represented cells with high TCR expression. Moderate but significant shortening of TCRB CDR3s was recorded in all four CD4+ subsets from Type 1 diabetes patients.

Germline values: CDR1 SGHTA, CDR2 FQGNSA. J lost 2 bases, V lost 5 bases, and 3 bases had no gene match. The CDR3 loop spans 15 amino acids. Investigators reverse transcribed all isolated RNA, so they sequenced expressed TCRB transcripts. Generated by immunoSEQ multiplex PCR, the TCRdb table keeps only in-frame clones and is missing some. Altogether 500,000 to 850,000 clones are present, more than 12% being singletons, with the ten largest covering roughly 0.04%. This clone was seen a few times. Antigen specificity is unknown. Each donor gave one heparinised blood draw averaging about 110 mL. Isolation of CD4+ naive, central memory, regulatory and stem cell-like memory cells was achieved by sorting via CD45RO/CCR7/CD25/CD127/CD95/CD27. Sorting gave populations that all exceeded 95% purity.

The sequence came from a man aged 18 to 29 with type 1 diabetes. The chain joins TRBV7-2 to TRBJ2-1; 10 bases are a match to TRBD1. Sequencing used naive CD4+ T cells from blood. The CDR3 is CASSNGQGAYNEQFF. CDR3 in DNA: TGTGCCAGCAGCAACGGACAGGGGGCCTACAATGAGCAGTTCTTC.